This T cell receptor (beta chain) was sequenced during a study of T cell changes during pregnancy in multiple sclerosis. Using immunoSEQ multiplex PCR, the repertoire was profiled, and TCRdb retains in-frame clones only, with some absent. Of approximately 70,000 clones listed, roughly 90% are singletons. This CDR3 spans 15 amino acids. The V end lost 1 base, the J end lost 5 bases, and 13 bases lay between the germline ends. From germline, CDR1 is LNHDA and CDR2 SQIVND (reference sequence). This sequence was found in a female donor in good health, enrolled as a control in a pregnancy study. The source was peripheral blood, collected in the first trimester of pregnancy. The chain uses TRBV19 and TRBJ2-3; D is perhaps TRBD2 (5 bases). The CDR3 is CASSIGGLAGDTQYF. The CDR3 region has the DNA TGTGCCAGTAGTATAGGAGGGCTAGCCGGAGATACGCAGTATTTT. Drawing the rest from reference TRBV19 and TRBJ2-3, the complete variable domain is DGGITQSPKYLFRKEGQNVTLSCEQNLNHDAMYWYRQDPGQGLRLIYYSQIVNDFQKGDIAEGYSVSREKKESFPLTVTSAQKNPTAFYLCASSIGGLAGDTQYFGPGTRLTVL.